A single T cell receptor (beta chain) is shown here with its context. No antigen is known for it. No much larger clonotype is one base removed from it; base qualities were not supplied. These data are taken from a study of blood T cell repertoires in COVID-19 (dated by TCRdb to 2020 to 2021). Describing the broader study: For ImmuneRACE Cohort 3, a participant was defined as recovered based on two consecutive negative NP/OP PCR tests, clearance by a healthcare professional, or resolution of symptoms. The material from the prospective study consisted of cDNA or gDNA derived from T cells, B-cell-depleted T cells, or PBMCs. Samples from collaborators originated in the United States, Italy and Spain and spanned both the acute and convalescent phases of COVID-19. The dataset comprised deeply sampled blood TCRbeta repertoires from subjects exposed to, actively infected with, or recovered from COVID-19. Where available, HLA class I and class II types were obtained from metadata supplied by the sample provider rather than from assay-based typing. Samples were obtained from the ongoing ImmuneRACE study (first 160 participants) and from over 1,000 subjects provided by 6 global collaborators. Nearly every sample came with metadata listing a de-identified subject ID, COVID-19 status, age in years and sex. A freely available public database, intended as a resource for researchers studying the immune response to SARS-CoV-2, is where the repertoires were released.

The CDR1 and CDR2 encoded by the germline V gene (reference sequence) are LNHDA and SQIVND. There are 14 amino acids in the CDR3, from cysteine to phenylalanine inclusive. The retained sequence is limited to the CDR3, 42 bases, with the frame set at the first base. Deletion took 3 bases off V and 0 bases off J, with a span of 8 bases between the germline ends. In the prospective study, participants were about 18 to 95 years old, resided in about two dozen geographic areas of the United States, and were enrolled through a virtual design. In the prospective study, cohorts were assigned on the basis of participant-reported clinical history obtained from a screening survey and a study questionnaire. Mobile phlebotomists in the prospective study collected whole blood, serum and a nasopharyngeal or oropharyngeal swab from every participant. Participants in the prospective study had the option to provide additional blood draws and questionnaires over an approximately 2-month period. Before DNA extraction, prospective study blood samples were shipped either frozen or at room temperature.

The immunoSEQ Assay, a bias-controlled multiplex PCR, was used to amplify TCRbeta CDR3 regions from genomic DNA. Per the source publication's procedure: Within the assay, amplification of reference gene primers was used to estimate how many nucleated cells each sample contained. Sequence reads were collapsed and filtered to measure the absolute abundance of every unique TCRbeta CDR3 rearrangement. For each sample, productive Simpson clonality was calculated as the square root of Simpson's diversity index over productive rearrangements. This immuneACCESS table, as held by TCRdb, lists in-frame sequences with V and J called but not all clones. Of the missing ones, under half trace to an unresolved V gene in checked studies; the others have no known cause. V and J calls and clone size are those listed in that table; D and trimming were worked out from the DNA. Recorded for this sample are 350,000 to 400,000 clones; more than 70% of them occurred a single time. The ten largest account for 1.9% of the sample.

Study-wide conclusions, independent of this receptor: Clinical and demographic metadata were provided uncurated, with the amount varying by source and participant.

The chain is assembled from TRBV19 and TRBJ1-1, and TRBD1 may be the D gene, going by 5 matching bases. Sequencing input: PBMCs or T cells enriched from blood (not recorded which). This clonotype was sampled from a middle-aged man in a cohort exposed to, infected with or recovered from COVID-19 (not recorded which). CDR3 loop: CASSILGLNTEAFF. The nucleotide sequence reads TGTGCCAGTAGTATTCTGGGGCTGAACACTGAAGCTTTCTTT.